This T cell receptor beta chain was found in a study of blood T cell repertoires in COVID-19. Study-level information: Whether acute or convalescent, the COVID-19 samples came from the United States, Italy and Spain. PBMCs, B-cell-depleted T cells, or T cells were the source of the cDNA or gDNA that made up the material.

In the source study's methods: Amplification of reference gene primers provided the estimated nucleated cell counts. Some clones are missing from TCRdb's copy, which holds only in-frame ones; the method was immunoSEQ multiplex PCR. V, J and clone size are those of that table, while D and trimming were read from the DNA. The sample has over 120,000 clones; 89% are singletons. Trimming removed 8 bases from V and 0 bases from J; junction bases left unmatched: 10. This CDR3 is 17 amino acids long. The chain recombines TRBV23-1 with TRBJ2-6; 7 nucleotides match TRBD1. TRBV23-1 qualifies as an ORF whose function is uncertain. This clonotype originated in a human donor in a cohort sampled during active COVID-19. The sequencing input was peripheral blood. CDR3 sequence (DNA): TGCGCCAGCGGCGGGTGCCGGGACAGCTCTGGGGCCAACGTCCTGACTTTC. Translation: CASGGCRDSSGANVLTF.